This T cell receptor beta chain was identified in a study of molecular identifiers for immune sequencing clone quantification. Study findings and constraints: Naive cells had under 1% of molecules in clones above 20 RNA copies, effectors over 99%.

The table lists this clonotype with a few counts. Its antigen is still unknown. TCRdb itself ran the PCR reads through MiXCR, one entry per CDR3 protein. The sample has about 100,000 distinct CDR3 sequences; roughly 38% are singletons. Germline CDR1 and CDR2: KGHDR and SFDVKD. V lost 1 base, J lost 4 bases, and 6 bases lay in between. This CDR3 has 14 residues. The rearrangement uses TRBV24-1 and TRBJ2-2; D is unclear. Sequencing was performed on naive CD8+ T cells from blood, with Jurkat cell RNA spiked in. The subset denotes: FACS-sorted CD8+CD4-CCR7+CD45RA+ naive T cells. This TCR came from a human donor in good health. Some libraries in this study had Jurkat cell RNA spiked in. CDR3 in amino acids: CATSDLWSTGELFF. DNA for the CDR3: TGTGCCACCAGTGATTTATGGAGCACCGGGGAGCTGTTTTTT.